This TCR beta chain is from a study of blood T cell repertoires in COVID-19. For the study at large: From the United States, Italy and Spain came samples of acute and convalescent COVID-19. In each case, the material was cDNA or gDNA derived from T cells, B-cell-depleted T cells, or PBMCs.

This CDR3 has 14 residues. The germline CDR1 and CDR2 sequences are ENHRY and SYGVKD. Trimming pared 6 bases from V and 1 base from J, leaving 12 bases between. In the authors' methods: Nucleated cell counts were estimated from reference gene primer amplification. Assay used: immunoSEQ multiplex PCR; TCRdb lists only in-frame clones, some missing. Clone size and the V and J calls come from that table; the DNA yielded D and trimming. The profile covers 100,000 or so clones, with around 84% appearing a single time and approximately 15% taken by the ten largest. This clonotype originated in a woman of 80 years or more with acute or convalescent COVID-19. The chain has TRBV10-3 and TRBJ1-2; a weak D match, TRBD1 (6 bases). The sample was peripheral blood. CDR3 coding DNA: TGTGCCATCAGCCGGACAGCGAGTAACTATGGCTACACCTTC. Encoded protein: CAISRTASNYGYTF.